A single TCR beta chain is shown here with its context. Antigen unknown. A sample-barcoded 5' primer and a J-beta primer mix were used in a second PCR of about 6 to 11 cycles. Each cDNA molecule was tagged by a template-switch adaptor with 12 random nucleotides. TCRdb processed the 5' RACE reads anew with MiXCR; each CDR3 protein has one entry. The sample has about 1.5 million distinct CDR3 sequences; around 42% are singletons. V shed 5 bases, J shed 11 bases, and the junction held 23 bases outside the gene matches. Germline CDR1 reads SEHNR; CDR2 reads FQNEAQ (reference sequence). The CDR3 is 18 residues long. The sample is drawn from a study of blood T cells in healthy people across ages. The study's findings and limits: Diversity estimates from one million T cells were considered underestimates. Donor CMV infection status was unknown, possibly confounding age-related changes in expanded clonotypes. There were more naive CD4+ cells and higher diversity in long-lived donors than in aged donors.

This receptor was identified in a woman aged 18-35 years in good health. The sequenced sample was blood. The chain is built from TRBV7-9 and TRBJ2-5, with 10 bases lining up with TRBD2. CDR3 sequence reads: CASSPAPGLATNLGEQYF. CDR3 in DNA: TGTGCCAGCAGCCCCGCCCCGGGACTAGCGACCAACCTAGGGGAGCAGTACTTC. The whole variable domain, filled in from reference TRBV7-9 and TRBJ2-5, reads DTGVSQNPRHKITKRGQNVTFRCDPISEHNRLYWYRQTLGQGPEFLTYFQNEAQLEKSRLLSDRFSAERPKGSFSTLEIQRTEQGDSAMYLCASSPAPGLATNLGEQYFGPGTRLLVL.